Sequencing of this T cell receptor beta chain was carried out in a study of OX40 agonist ivuxolimab in advanced cancers. Study as a whole: Three partial responders included one hepatocellular carcinoma patient and two cutaneous melanoma patients.

Data came from immunoSEQ multiplex PCR; TCRdb stores just in-frame clones and leaves some out. There are approximately 7,400 clones in the sample; around 73% occur only once, and 58% lies in the top ten. CDR3 length: 18 residues. The material was CD4+ or CD8+ T cells sorted from blood, obtained in a trial of the OX40 agonist ivuxolimab. The chain is built from TRBV12-1 and TRBJ2-6; the DNA was not compared with TRBD1, the D call given in the table. TRBV12-1 is labeled a pseudogene. The origin of this receptor is an adult with an advanced solid tumor such as melanoma, head and neck, liver or kidney cancer. CDR3 bases: TGTGCCAGCAGCCGGAGTTATGTAGGACAAAGTCGGGCCAACGTCCTGACTTTC. It encodes CASSRSYVGQSRANVLTF.